This T cell receptor beta chain is drawn from a study of T cell responses to AZD1222 COVID-19 vaccine. Concerning this clone: Its antigen is still unknown.

Profiling relied on immunoSEQ multiplex PCR, and the TCRdb table lists in-frame clones only, not all of them. The sample includes more than 140,000 clones, 91% of them seen just once. Overall study findings and caveats: The donors showed a predominance of white British ancestry and of females, with possible underestimation of clonal diversity.

The TCR originated in an adult in good health. Material: peripheral blood, obtained on day 0 of AZD1222 vaccination.

Here the CDR3 DNA reads TGTGCCAGCAGCTTAGATCTGGAGCGGGAGGGCAATGAGCAGTTCTTC. It specifies CASSLDLEREGNEQFF. The V call is TRBV11-3, the J call TRBJ2-1; TRBD2 aligns across 10 bases. V shed 0 bases and J 6 bases; nucleotides not matched to a gene: 5. Germline V lookup: CDR1 SGHNT, CDR2 YENEEA. This CDR3 contains 16 residues.